A single sample is the source of the 32 T cell receptor beta chains below, sequenced in a study of T cell responses to AZD1222 COVID-19 vaccine. Libraries were prepared by immunoSEQ multiplex PCR; TCRdb keeps only in-frame clonotypes and omits some of them. The sample lists 120,000 to 150,000 clones; about 92% were seen once. The source was peripheral blood, collected on day 0 of AZD1222 vaccination. These receptors originate from an adult in good health.

The V gene is TRBV12-5, the J gene TRBJ1-1, with 7 bases that match TRBD1. The V segment lost 0 bases and the J segment 3 bases; nucleotides outside the gene matches: 10. CDR1 and CDR2 from the germline V gene are LGHNT and FRNRAP. The CDR3 consists of 17 residues. CDR3 sequence: CASGLVFHDREDTEAFF. In nucleotides, the CDR3 is TGTGCTAGTGGTTTGGTATTCCACGACAGGGAGGACACTGAAGCTTTCTTT.

This chain links TRBV11-2 with TRBJ1-2; D remains ambiguous. CDR3 length: 12 residues. CDR1 and CDR2 (germline): SGHAT, FQNNGV. Trimming shortened V by 5 bases and J by 5 bases, and 9 bases separated the two germline ends. CDR3 sequence (DNA): TGTGCCAGCAGCCGAGACGGGTATGGCTACACCTTC. Translating it yields CASSRDGYGYTF.

This clone is a singleton in its sample. The chain joins TRBV9 to TRBJ2-7; 7 nucleotides agree with TRBD1. V trimming: 4 bases; J trimming: 6 bases; junction bases outside the gene matches: 7. The CDR3 totals 13 residues. Looked up from germline, CDR1 is SGDLS and CDR2 is YYNGEE. The DNA of the CDR3 is TGTGCCAGCAGCCCGGGACAGTCGTCCGAGCAGTACTTC. Its translation is CASSPGQSSEQYF.

The table lists this clone with a few counts. The CDR3 region is CASSLGVYQPQHF. Written as DNA, the CDR3 is TGTGCCAGCAGCTTAGGGGTTTATCAGCCCCAGCATTTT. The rearrangement links TRBV7-8 to TRBJ1-5, with no clear D. The CDR3 runs 13 residues. CDR1 and CDR2 (germline): SGHVS, FQNEAQ. Deletions cut 1 base from V and 5 bases from J, with 6 bases between.

The V and J genes are TRBV5-4 and TRBJ2-5; the D is unclear. Germline CDR1 and CDR2: SGHNT and YYREEE (reference sequence). V was cut by 7 bases and J by 3 bases, with 13 bases left in between. This CDR3 region has 13 residues. The CDR3 sequence: CASRSPREETQYF. CDR3 nucleotides: TGTGCCAGCCGGTCCCCTAGGGAAGAGACCCAGTACTTC.

V usage is TRBV5-4 and J usage is TRBJ2-2, with TRBD2 matching over 10 bases. The germline V gene encodes CDR1 SGHNT and CDR2 YYREEE (reference sequence). The CDR3 runs to 17 residues. V lost 4 bases to trimming and J lost 3 bases; unmatched junction nucleotides: 9. The CDR3 nucleotides read TGTGCCAGCAGCCCGGACGCTAGCGGGAGTGACACCGGGGAGCTGTTTTTT. It specifies CASSPDASGSDTGELFF.

The rearrangement uses TRBV3-1 (or the pseudogene TRBV3-2) and TRBJ1-4, with TRBD1 matching 7 bases. The ends lost 2 bases at V and 7 bases at J; junction bases unmatched: 1. The CDR3 length is 13 residues. The germline V gene has CDR1 LGHDT and CDR2 YNNKEL (reference sequence). The CDR3 is CASSQQGGEKLFF. The DNA of the CDR3 is TGTGCCAGCAGCCAACAGGGGGGTGAAAAACTGTTTTTT.

The rearrangement joins TRBV29-1 to TRBJ2-7; no clear D gene. V dropped 6 bases and J dropped 5 bases, with 14 bases sitting between them. Germline CDR1 SQVTM, CDR2 ANQGSEA. CDR3 length equals 12 residues. The CDR3, as DNA: TGCAGCGTGAGCTCCGGAGTGAACGAGCAGTACTTC. Translating it yields CSVSSGVNEQYF.

CDR3 nucleotide sequence: TGTGCCAGCAGCTTGCCGGGGCGGAGGACTGAAGCTTTCTTT. Its translation: CASSLPGRRTEAFF. The chain is built from TRBV5-8 and TRBJ1-1, with a weak D call TRBD1 (5 bases). The CDR3 length is 14 residues. Germline CDR1 SGHTS, CDR2 YDEGEE. The V and J ends lost 1 base and 5 bases respectively, with 12 bases between them.

The CDR3: CASSWPDRGPNTIYF. CDR3 nucleotides: TGTGCCAGCAGTTGGCCGGACAGGGGGCCTAACACCATATATTTT. This sequence joins TRBV27 and TRBJ1-3; 11 bases map to TRBD1. V lost 4 bases to trimming and J lost 7 bases; unmatched junction nucleotides: 6. The CDR3 is 15 amino acids. Germline V gives CDR1 MNHEY, CDR2 SMNVEV (reference sequence).

Only one count was recorded for this clone. This chain links TRBV7-9 with TRBJ2-3; 7 bases match TRBD2. Germline values: CDR1 SEHNR, CDR2 FQNEAQ (reference sequence). This CDR3 is built from 17 residues. J was trimmed by 3 bases and V by 4 bases; bases with no gene match: 13. CDR3 nucleotides: TGTGCCAGCAGCTCCCCCAGGGCGGGAGCAGGGACAGATACGCAGTATTTT. Residues: CASSSPRAGAGTDTQYF.

This chain joins TRBV19 and TRBJ1-6; 10 positions match TRBD1. The germline CDR1 and CDR2 sequences are LNHDA and SQIVND (reference sequence). V gave up 5 bases and J gave up 10 bases; unmatched junction bases: 5. The CDR3 totals 14 residues. In DNA, the CDR3 is TGTGCCAGTAGTTACGGGACAGGGGAATCACCCCTCCACTTT. This codes for CASSYGTGESPLHF.

This clone has only one observation. The chain joins TRBV7-6 to TRBJ2-7; 10 bases line up with TRBD1. Germline CDR1 reads SGHVS; CDR2 reads FNYEAQ. Trimming at V came to 5 bases and at J to 5 bases, leaving 3 bases not matched to a gene. CDR3 length: 13 residues. The CDR3 loop is CASSQGQGNEQYF. The CDR3 DNA reads TGTGCCAGCAGCCAGGGACAGGGGAACGAGCAGTACTTC.

The chain has TRBV19 and TRBJ2-1; 7 positions agree with TRBD2. CDR3 length equals 17 residues. CDR1 is LNHDA and CDR2 is SQIVND in the germline V gene (reference sequence). V shed 0 bases, J shed 1 base, and the junction held 6 bases outside the gene matches. The CDR3 spells CASSIEVASGSYNEQFF. The CDR3 DNA sequence: TGTGCCAGTAGTATAGAGGTGGCTAGCGGTTCCTACAATGAGCAGTTCTTC.

CDR3 sequence reads: CASVLGGQGAAFF. CDR3 bases: TGTGCCAGCGTCTTAGGGGGACAGGGGGCAGCTTTCTTT. J is TRBJ1-1 and V is TRBV7-9; TRBD1 agrees at 12 bases. Per the germline V gene, CDR1 is SEHNR and CDR2 is FQNEAQ (reference sequence). The length of the CDR3 is 13 residues. The V segment lost 8 bases and the J segment 10 bases; nucleotides outside the gene matches: 8.

The chain employs TRBV19 and TRBJ1-5; D remains unclear. V was clipped by 3 bases and J by 0 bases, with 9 bases between them. The CDR3 runs 15 residues. The germline gives CDR1 LNHDA, CDR2 SQIVND (reference sequence). This CDR3 reads CASSMRPNSNQPQHF. The DNA of the CDR3 is TGTGCCAGTAGTATGCGACCAAATAGCAATCAGCCCCAGCATTTT.

V and J are TRBV6-2 or TRBV6-3 and TRBJ1-2, with 9 bases matching TRBD1. The CDR3 spans 14 residues. V shed 2 bases and J 4 bases; nucleotides not matched to a gene: 2. CDR1 and CDR2 from the germline V gene are MNHEY and SVGEGT. CDR3 DNA: TGTGCCAGCAGTTACGGGACAGGGATCTATGGCTACACCTTC. Translated: CASSYGTGIYGYTF.

V gene TRBV20-1 combines with J gene TRBJ1-5, with TRBD1 matching 7 bases. J lost 1 base, V lost 3 bases, and 3 bases had no gene match. Germline V gene lookup returns CDR1 DFQATT and CDR2 SNEGSKA (reference sequence). This CDR3 comprises 14 residues. This CDR3 reads CSASPGGSNQPQHF. Here the CDR3 DNA reads TGCAGTGCTAGTCCAGGGGGGAGCAATCAGCCCCAGCATTTT.

This chain links TRBV24-1 with TRBJ2-1; 12 bases agree with TRBD2. Trimming at V came to 3 bases and at J to 1 base, leaving 12 bases not matched to a gene. Germline assignment: CDR1 KGHDR and CDR2 SFDVKD. This CDR3 spans 20 amino acids. CDR3 in DNA: TGTGCCACCAGTGATCCGCGGACTAGCGGGACCCCGAGGTCCTACAATGAGCAGTTCTTC. It yields the protein CATSDPRTSGTPRSYNEQFF.

The chain links TRBV28 to TRBJ1-2; TRBD1 is a possible D gene (5 bases). Trimming stripped 2 bases from V and 4 bases from J, with 17 bases between. The CDR3 totals 16 residues. Germline values: CDR1 MDHEN, CDR2 SYDVKM. CDR3 sequence: CASSLGVGERVYGYTF. The DNA of the CDR3 is TGTGCCAGCAGTTTAGGGGTAGGGGAGCGTGTCTATGGCTACACCTTC.

This clone was detected a few times. This sequence joins TRBV4-1 and TRBJ1-4, with 7 bases identical to TRBD1. CDR3 length: 14 residues. Germline V gene sequence: CDR1 MGHRA, CDR2 YSYEKL. Trimming cost V 0 bases and J 8 bases; bases outside gene matches: 3. CDR3 coding DNA: TGCGCCAGCAGCCAAGAGGGCAGGGGGGAAAAACTGTTTTTT. Translation gives CASSQEGRGEKLFF.

The V call is TRBV6-2 or TRBV6-3, the J call TRBJ2-5; D uncertain. The CDR3 sequence is 12 residues long. CDR1 is MNHEY, CDR2 SVGEGT, per germline. V was shortened by 4 bases and J by 4 bases, with 7 bases between the two germline ends. CDR3 protein: CASSLNGETQYF. CDR3 bases: TGTGCCAGCAGTTTGAATGGAGAGACCCAGTACTTC.

This clone was counted a few times. This rearrangement joins TRBV6-5 to TRBJ1-1; D may be TRBD1 (6 bases). Trimming removed 0 bases at V and 5 bases at J, with 13 bases between. This CDR3 contains 15 residues. In germline, CDR1 is MNHEY, CDR2 SVGAGI. Written as DNA, the CDR3 is TGTGCCAGCAGTTACTCGACGGGGGCCAGTACTGAAGCTTTCTTT. This codes for CASSYSTGASTEAFF.

The chain has TRBV5-6 and TRBJ1-1; D not resolved. Germline CDR1 and CDR2: SGHDT and YYEEEE. The CDR3 totals 17 residues. Trimming left V 5 bases short and J 11 bases short, with 31 bases between. The CDR3 loop reads CASSPDSGRTALLGAFF. The CDR3 nucleotides are TGTGCCAGCAGTCCCGACTCCGGGAGAACGGCCTTGTTGGGGGCTTTCTTT.

The chain couples TRBV27 to TRBJ1-6, with D possibly being TRBD1 (5 bases). V lost 0 bases to trimming and J lost 10 bases, with 13 bases between them. This CDR3 has 15 amino acids. The germline gives CDR1 MNHEY, CDR2 SMNVEV (reference sequence). As DNA, the CDR3 is TGTGCCAGCAGTTTATCTGGGGGGAATCTGTCACCCCTCCACTTT. It is translated as CASSLSGGNLSPLHF.

The chain uses TRBV19 and TRBJ2-3; 8 bases match TRBD2. Germline values: CDR1 LNHDA, CDR2 SQIVND (reference sequence). V lost 5 bases, J lost 2 bases, and 12 bases stayed unmatched. The CDR3 runs 17 residues. The CDR3 DNA follows: TGTGCCAGTAGTGTGTTGGTAGCGGGACTATCCACAGATACGCAGTATTTT. Amino acid sequence: CASSVLVAGLSTDTQYF. The variable domain in full, completed from reference TRBV19 and TRBJ2-3, reads DGGITQSPKYLFRKEGQNVTLSCEQNLNHDAMYWYRQDPGQGLRLIYYSQIVNDFQKGDIAEGYSVSREKKESFPLTVTSAQKNPTAFYLCASSVLVAGLSTDTQYFGPGTRLTVL.

J is TRBJ2-7 and V is TRBV5-1; no definite D call. V lost 4 bases and J lost 3, with 11 bases in between. The CDR3 has 13 amino acids. Germline loops: CDR1 SGHRS, CDR2 YFSETQ. The CDR3 is CASSVDQFYEQYF. Here the CDR3 DNA reads TGCGCCAGCAGCGTGGACCAATTCTACGAGCAGTACTTC.

This chain uses TRBV20-1 with TRBJ1-1; 7 bases match TRBD1. There are 15 residues in the CDR3. V gave up 3 bases and J gave up 1 base; unmatched junction bases: 8. Germline V gene data show CDR1 as DFQATT and CDR2 as SNEGSKA (reference sequence). This CDR3 reads CSASQSGGGNTEAFF. DNA of the CDR3: TGCAGTGCTAGTCAGTCAGGGGGTGGGAACACTGAAGCTTTCTTT.

This chain uses TRBV4-2 with TRBJ2-2; 9 bases agree with TRBD2. V shed 1 base, J shed 8 bases, and the junction held 11 bases outside the gene matches. The germline V gene encodes CDR1 LGHNA and CDR2 YNFKEQ. The CDR3 runs to 17 residues. CDR3 sequence reads: CASSQGWQAGGAGELFF. The CDR3 bases are TGTGCCAGCAGCCAAGGATGGCAAGCGGGAGGAGCGGGGGAGCTGTTTTTT.

The rearrangement uses TRBV28 and TRBJ1-4; D is ambiguous. Looked up from germline, CDR1 is MDHEN and CDR2 is SYDVKM. The length of the CDR3 is 16 residues. The V and J ends lost 6 bases and 7 bases respectively, with 21 bases between them. The CDR3 nucleotides read TGTGCCAGCAGACACCCCCGGGGAGGGATTTCTGAAAAACTGTTTTTT. It translates to CASRHPRGGISEKLFF.

This clone appeared a single time. This chain links TRBV5-1 with TRBJ2-1; D is unresolved. Trimming pared 0 bases from V and 8 bases from J, leaving 6 bases between. The CDR3 covers 12 residues. CDR1 SGHRS and CDR2 YFSETQ come from the germline V gene. The CDR3 sequence: CASSLDPDEQFF. CDR3 DNA: TGCGCCAGCAGCTTGGACCCTGATGAGCAGTTCTTC.

The chain employs TRBV11-3 and TRBJ1-6; D is unclear. The CDR3 sequence is 16 residues long. The germline V gene encodes CDR1 SGHNT and CDR2 YENEEA. V shed 5 bases and J shed 8 bases, with 19 bases lying between them. The CDR3 sequence: CASSREPRLLDSPLHF. CDR3 in DNA: TGTGCCAGCAGCCGTGAGCCGAGGTTATTAGATTCACCCCTCCACTTT.